This entry lists 7 T cell receptor beta chains sequenced from one sample in a study of T cells in Graves' hyperthyroidism and ophthalmopathy (dated by TCRdb to the late 2010s). Library preparation was by multiplex PCR. This sample was sequenced with an Illumina HiSeq 2000. The TCR beta CDR3 regions were amplified from RNA transcripts. For the first round of RT-PCR on the TCR CDR3, the HTBI primer set was used together with the Qiagen OneStep RT-PCR kit. The public reads were quality trimmed at Q25 with fastp and then assembled into clones with MiXCR by TCRdb, keeping productive beta chains. Rows are unified per CDR3 protein, each entry keeping the most common DNA and genes. The sample includes roughly 570,000 distinct CDR3 sequences, with approximately 44% observed a single time. The ten largest clones capture around 8% of the sample. The sequencing input was peripheral blood or thyroid tissue (not recorded which). All receptors derive from a woman between 18 and 29 years old with Graves' hyperthyroidism.

This clonotype was detected many times. The chain links TRBV28 to TRBJ2-7; 12 bases map to TRBD2. Germline CDR1 and CDR2: MDHEN and SYDVKM. The CDR3 runs to 15 residues. After removal of 4 bases from V and 4 bases from J, the junction contained 5 bases not matched to a gene. The CDR3 protein is CASSYRLAGGYEQYF. CDR3 DNA sequence: TGTGCCAGCAGTTACCGCCTAGCGGGAGGGTACGAGCAGTACTTC.

J is TRBJ1-1 and V is TRBV7-9; D gene ambiguous. The CDR3 totals 13 residues. Germline values: CDR1 SEHNR, CDR2 FQNEAQ (reference sequence). Between the trimmed V and J ends, which lost 3 bases and 5 bases, there was a span of 10 bases. CDR3 sequence (DNA): TGTGCCAGCAGCTTGGTGACTTTAACTGAAGCTTTCTTT. It codes for CASSLVTLTEAFF.

This clonotype was detected many times. The rearrangement joins TRBV20-1 to TRBJ2-7; D gene ambiguous. Germline assignment: CDR1 DFQATT and CDR2 SNEGSKA (reference sequence). V lost 7 bases to trimming and J lost 5 bases, with 18 bases between them. CDR3 length equals 13 residues. Written as DNA, the CDR3 is TGCAGTGTCGCTTCTGGCGGTCCGGACGAGCAGTACTTC. As protein: CSVASGGPDEQYF.

The chain carries TRBV15 and TRBJ2-2, with TRBD1 as a possible D gene (6 bases). CDR1 is LNHNV and CDR2 is YYDKDF in the germline V gene (reference sequence). The CDR3 consists of 15 residues. Deletions cut 3 bases from V and 6 bases from J, with 14 bases between. The CDR3 bases are TGTGCCACCAGCAGCCTGAACAGGGAAGCCGGGGAGCTGTTTTTT. Translation: CATSSLNREAGELFF.

This clonotype was picked up one time. The chain is built from TRBV29-1 and TRBJ1-4; possible D gene TRBD1, 5 bases. CDR3 length: 11 amino acids. Germline CDR1 SQVTM, CDR2 ANQGSEA. V lost 3 bases and J lost 8, with 7 bases in between. CDR3 sequence reads: CSVDGGEKLFF. The CDR3 nucleotides are TGCAGCGTTGACGGGGGGGAAAAACTGTTTTTT.

This clonotype was observed at least ten times. The rearrangement uses TRBV7-2 and TRBJ1-2, with 8 bases aligning to TRBD1. CDR1 SGHTA and CDR2 FQGNSA come from the germline V gene. V lost 5 bases, J lost 5 bases, and 4 bases stayed unmatched. There are 13 residues in the CDR3. In DNA form, the CDR3 reads TGTGCCAGCAGCCTGGACAGGGCGTATGGCTACACCTTC. This gives the protein CASSLDRAYGYTF.

The J gene is TRBJ1-2, the V gene TRBV5-5, with D unclear. Germline-derived CDR1 and CDR2 are SGHKS and YYEKEE (reference sequence). V dropped 3 bases and J dropped 2 bases, with 11 bases sitting between them. The CDR3 covers 14 residues. This CDR3 is CASSSTSENYGYTF. CDR3 coding DNA: TGTGCCAGCAGCTCCACTAGCGAAAACTATGGCTACACCTTC.